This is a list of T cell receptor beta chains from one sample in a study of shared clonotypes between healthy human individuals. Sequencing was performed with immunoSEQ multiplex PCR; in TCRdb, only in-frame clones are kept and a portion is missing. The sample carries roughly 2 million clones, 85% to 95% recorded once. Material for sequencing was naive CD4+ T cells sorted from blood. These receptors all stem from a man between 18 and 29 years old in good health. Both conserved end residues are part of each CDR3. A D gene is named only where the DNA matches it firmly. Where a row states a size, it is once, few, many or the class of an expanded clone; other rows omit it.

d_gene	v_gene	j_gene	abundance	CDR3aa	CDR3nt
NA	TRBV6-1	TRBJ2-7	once	CASSEAPLQGHEQYF	TGTGCCAGCAGTGAAGCCCCATTACAGGGACACGAGCAGTACTTC
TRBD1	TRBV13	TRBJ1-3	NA	CASSLTGLNSGNTIYF	TGTGCCAGCAGCTTGACAGGGCTGAACTCTGGAAACACCATATATTTT
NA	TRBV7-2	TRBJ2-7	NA	CASSSARDFFYEQYF	TGTGCCAGCAGCTCCGCGCGGGACTTCTTCTACGAGCAGTACTTC
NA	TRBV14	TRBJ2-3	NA	CASGADTQYF	TGTGCCAGCGGTGCAGATACGCAGTATTTT
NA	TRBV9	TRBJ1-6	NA	CASSAGPGNSPLHF	TGTGCCAGCAGCGCGGGACCGGGCAATTCACCCCTCCACTTT
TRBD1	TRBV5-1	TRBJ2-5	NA	CASSPGGRETQYF	TGCGCCAGCAGCCCAGGGGGCAGGGAGACCCAGTACTTC
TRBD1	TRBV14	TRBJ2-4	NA	CASSQYPNRGQGNIQYF	TGTGCCAGCAGCCAATACCCAAACAGGGGGCAGGGAAACATTCAGTACTTC
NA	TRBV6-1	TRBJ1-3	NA	CASRDSGNTIYF	TGTGCCAGCAGGGACTCTGGAAACACCATATATTTT
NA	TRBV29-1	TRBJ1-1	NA	CSVEGNRVNTEAFF	TGCAGCGTTGAAGGCAACAGGGTGAACACTGAAGCTTTCTTT
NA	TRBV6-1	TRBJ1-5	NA	CASTERGQQPQHF	TGTGCCAGCACTGAGCGGGGTCAACAGCCCCAGCATTTT
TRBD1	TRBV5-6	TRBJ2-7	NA	CASSLDRAIDEQYF	TGTGCCAGCAGCTTAGACAGGGCTATCGACGAGCAGTACTTC
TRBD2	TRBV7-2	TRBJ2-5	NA	CASSLGLSGSGRKETQYF	TGTGCCAGCAGCTTAGGCTTGAGCGGGAGTGGTAGGAAAGAGACCCAGTACTTC
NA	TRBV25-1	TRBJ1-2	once	CASSAPGTNYGYTF	TGTGCCAGCAGTGCGCCCGGGACAAACTATGGCTACACCTTC
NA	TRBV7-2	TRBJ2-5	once	CAAALAETETQYF	TGTGCCGCCGCACTTGCGGAGACAGAGACCCAGTACTTC
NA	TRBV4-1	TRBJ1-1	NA	CASSQDLRQEGTEAFF	TGCGCCAGCAGCCAAGATCTTAGGCAGGAAGGTACTGAAGCTTTCTTT
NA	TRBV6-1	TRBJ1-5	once	CASSEAAGLGQPQHF	TGTGCCAGCAGTGAGGCCGCAGGGTTAGGACAGCCCCAGCATTTT
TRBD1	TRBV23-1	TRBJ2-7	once	CASSQTPNRGSSYEQYF	TGCGCCAGCAGTCAAACCCCCAACAGGGGGTCTTCCTACGAGCAGTACTTC
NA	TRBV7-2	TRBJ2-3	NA	CASSSLRGDTQYF	TGTGCCAGCAGCTCCCTTAGAGGAGATACGCAGTATTTT
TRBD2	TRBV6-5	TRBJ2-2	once	CASSSTSGGAGELFF	TGTGCCAGCAGTTCAACTAGCGGGGGGGCCGGGGAGCTGTTTTTT
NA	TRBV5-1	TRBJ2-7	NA	CASSLARAGPYEQYF	TGCGCCAGCAGCTTGGCCAGGGCCGGCCCCTACGAGCAGTACTTC
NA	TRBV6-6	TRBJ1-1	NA	CASSSGQSLNTEAFF	TGTGCCAGCAGTTCCGGACAGAGTTTGAACACTGAAGCTTTCTTT
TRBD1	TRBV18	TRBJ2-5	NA	CASSLGQGGETQYF	TGTGCCAGCTCACTAGGACAGGGAGGAGAGACCCAGTACTTC